This TCR beta chain was observed in a study of T cells in localized non-small cell lung cancer. General study results and limits: Out of the top 100 tumor clones, a median 57 were seen in adjacent lung. Uninvolved adjacent lung had more T cell clonality than any other tissue, topping tumor. Heterogeneity remains possible because sequencing was limited to only one tumor region. Higher adjacent-lung clonality was associated with shorter survival.

The data were produced by immunoSEQ multiplex PCR, yet TCRdb's version contains in-frame clones alone and is incomplete. The repertoire holds around 29,000 clones, with 88% as singletons. Turning to this clone: Its antigen is undetermined.

The CDR3 totals 12 residues. Germline CDR1 SGHAT, CDR2 FQNNGV. V lost 4 bases and J lost 7; bases outside the gene matches: 2. Sequences were derived from peripheral blood, sampled before any cancer treatment. This sequence was found in a female donor older than 55 with stage III squamous cell lung carcinoma. The V gene is TRBV11-2, the J gene TRBJ1-2; 8 bases fit TRBD1. In DNA, the CDR3 is TGTGCCAGCAGCTCAGGGGGCGGTGGCTACACCTTC. This gives the protein CASSSGGGGYTF. Full variable domain (rest looked up from reference TRBV11-2 and TRBJ1-2): EAGVAQSPRYKIIEKRQSVAFWCNPISGHATLYWYQQILGQGPKLLIQFQNNGVVDDSQLPKDRFSAERLKGVDSTLKIQPAKLEDSAVYLCASSSGGGGYTFGSGTRLTVV.